This T cell receptor beta chain was documented in a study of shared clonotypes between healthy human individuals. Across the study: Three plates each covered CD4 naive and memory; CD8 naive two, CD8 memory one.

Unmatched junction bases numbered 12, after V lost 5 bases and J lost 8 bases. Germline V gene sequence: CDR1 SEHNR, CDR2 FQNEAQ (reference sequence). The length of the CDR3 is 16 residues. Template for every sorted-subset replicate PCR totaled about 200 ng DNA, some 30,000 T cell genomes. Using immunoSEQ multiplex PCR, the repertoire was profiled, and TCRdb retains in-frame clones only, with some absent. The sample yields about 2.1 million clones, 85% to 95% seen once. Remarks on this clone: Its antigen is still unknown.

The naive CD8 population came from CD45RO-negative cells selected for CCR7, without terminally differentiated effector memory CD45RA+ cells. Study-wide results and limits: Estimated richness values were generally larger in naive subsets than in memory subsets.

This receptor was obtained from a man aged 18 to 30 in good health. Some clones in this sample may be carry-over from other donors' samples. The chain is built from TRBV7-9 and TRBJ2-7; TRBD2 agrees at 13 bases. Source material: naive CD8+ T cells from PBMCs. In nucleotides, the CDR3 is TGTGCCAGCAGCACTCGGACTAGCGGGAGTGGCGGGAAGCAGTACTTC. This translates into CASSTRTSGSGGKQYF.